One TCR beta chain is described in this entry. This clonotype was seen repeatedly, ten times or more. This receptor's antigen is unknown. No base quality values were provided; no much bigger clone lies one nucleotide off. These data come from a study of T-cell memory formation after mild COVID-19 (dated by TCRdb to the early 2020s). For context, the study as a whole: TCR sequence clusters from the two donors were found to be largely donor specific. In two donors, T-cell clones that expanded and contracted after mild COVID-19 were followed by sequencing TCRalpha and TCRbeta repertoires longitudinally. The cohort was made up of two young adult volunteers, one female and one male, who were previously healthy. Beyond this particular receptor, the publication reports: SARS-CoV-2 specificity of the second-wave clones peaking on day 37 was not confirmed. Contracting CD4+ clones appeared mostly in the CM and EM memory subsets, whereas CD8+ clones were enriched in EMRA. The study covered only two mild cases, and larger cohorts including severe cases with pre-infection samples were considered necessary. Clones contracting from day 15 to 85 had balanced CD4/CD8 phenotypes, while a second wave expanding from day 15 to 37 was biased towards CD4+. The detection of some responding clones in pre-infection memory suggests that pre-existing cross-reactive memory T cells joined the SARS-CoV-2 response.

PBMCs were isolated by Ficoll-Paque density gradient centrifugation. Via the germline V gene, CDR1 is MNHEY and CDR2 SVGAGI. From its cysteine to its phenylalanine, the CDR3 spans 15 amino acids. Only CDR3 DNA is held: 45 bases, read in frame from base 1. V is clipped by 6 bases and J by 3 bases, and the sequence between their germline boundaries is 17 bases long. TCRdb shows the sequencer as Illumina NovaSeq 6000. Using 5'RACE with constant-segment primers, TCRalpha and TCRbeta cDNA libraries were constructed, with sample barcodes and unique molecular identifiers added in the process. RNA was extracted from every sample with Trizol reagent. The libraries were amplified in two PCR steps, and the second step added a second sample barcode and Illumina TruSeq adapters. Sequencing of libraries was performed on an Illumina NovaSeq with 2 x 150 bp paired-end reads. Regarding the original processing steps: Demultiplexing of reads and collapsing into UMI-guided consensus sequences were performed with migec v1.2.7. Using mixcr v2.1.11, the UMI consensuses were aligned to TRA and TRB V and J templates and assembled into clonotypes. Clonotypes were classified as expanded or contracted when called significant by both edgeR and NoisET, with noise models trained on biological replicates. For edgeR calls, the thresholds were a false discovery rate-adjusted p below 0.01 and a log2 fold-change of 1. As an exploratory analysis of dynamics, max-normalized trajectories of the 1000 most abundant clonotypes were examined with PCA combined with hierarchical clustering. Separately sequenced CD4+ and CD8+ repertoires were used to assign a CD4 or CD8 phenotype to each responding clone. TCRdb passed the public sequencing reads through fastp at Q25 and MiXCR, retaining productive beta sequences. All rows with the same CDR3 protein become a single entry with the most common DNA and genes. The V and J calls come from TCRdb's annotation, not from the publication. The table for this sample lists around 160,000 distinct CDR3 sequences; under 14% of them were counted only once. The ten largest clones add up to 3.5% to 4% of the sample.

The sample comprised PBMCs or a T cell subset sorted from them (not recorded which). The sequence derives from a man in his late teens or twenties who had mild COVID-19 (a few samples of this study predate the infection). The sample titles of this study are shuffled in the database, so cell type and time point are left out; the donor was told from shared clones. The sequence links TRBV6-5 to TRBJ2-5, and the D gene may be TRBD2, 5 bases matching. This receptor has the CDR3 CASRPGGRTEETQYF. The nucleotide sequence reads as follows: TGTGCCAGCAGACCAGGAGGCCGAACCGAAGAGACCCAGTACTTC.